Sequencing of this T cell receptor beta chain was carried out in a study of T cells after yellow fever vaccination. TCRdb analysed the 5' RACE reads with MiXCR anew, one entry per CDR3 protein. This table holds hundreds of thousands of distinct CDR3 sequences, about 17% found once. The sequencing used PBMCs, collected 5 days after the first yellow fever vaccination. The sequence came from a man aged 18 to 29 who received the YFV17D yellow fever vaccine.

CDR3 bases: TGTGCCAGCACCCTACGGACTGTCGCAGATACGCAGTATTTT. Its protein product is CASTLRTVADTQYF. This rearrangement joins TRBV5-4 to TRBJ2-3, with D possibly being TRBD2 (5 bases). V gave up 6 bases and J gave up 4 bases, with 15 bases separating them. The germline V gene has CDR1 SGHNT and CDR2 YYREEE (reference sequence). CDR3 length: 14 residues.